Below are 2 T cell receptor beta chains sequenced from a single sample in a study of PD-L1 blockade in urothelial cancer (dated by TCRdb to 2016 to 2017). Interpreted using the paper, the time point label stands for: pretreatment peripheral blood. Receptors were amplified or captured by the immunoSEQ multiplex PCR assay. This immuneACCESS table, as held by TCRdb, lists in-frame sequences with V and J called but not all clones. Of the missing ones, under half trace to an unresolved V gene in checked studies; the others have no known cause. This sample comprises fewer than 100,000 clones, over 80% of them detected only once. About 6.7% of the sample is taken by the ten largest. Sample: PBMCs, taken around atezolizumab (anti-PD-L1) treatment. Source of these receptors: a man aged 35-49 years with urothelial cancer.

This clone was recorded once. This sequence joins TRBV29-1 and TRBJ1-1; D not resolved. V lost 6 bases to trimming and J lost 4 bases, with 9 bases between them. Germline CDR1 is SQVTM and CDR2 is ANQGSEA. The CDR3 has 11 residues. The CDR3 sequence: CSVGASTEAFF. The CDR3 bases are TGCAGCGTGGGAGCCTCCACTGAAGCTTTCTTT.

This rearrangement joins TRBV6-5 to TRBJ2-7, with 8 bases that match TRBD1. Germline V gene lookup returns CDR1 MNHEY and CDR2 SVGAGI. V gave up 0 bases and J gave up 6 bases; unmatched junction bases: 7. This CDR3 comprises 15 residues. CDR3 in DNA: TGTGCCAGCAGTTACTCGAGGCAGGGGGCGGGCGAGCAGTACTTC. Its translation: CASSYSRQGAGEQYF.